This is a list of T cell receptor beta chains from one sample in a study of tumor-infiltrating lymphocytes in primary liver carcinoma. TCRdb ran MiXCR on the multiplex PCR reads and lists one entry per CDR3 protein. The table includes tens of thousands of distinct CDR3 sequences, around 70% detected once. Material: liver tumor tissue from sampling region 1. The source of these receptors is a man aged 40-50 years with primary liver carcinoma and hepatitis B virus infection. CDR3s include the opening cysteine and the closing phenylalanine or tryptophan. A D gene is named only where the DNA matches it firmly. Expanded clones get a size class; other rows say once, few or many, or leave the size out.

V gene	J gene	D gene	clone size	CDR3 DNA	CDR3 protein
TRBV11-2	TRBJ2-1	-	once	TGTGCCAGCAGCCTCCCCTACCGGGGTCCAGTGAAGCAGGTTCGCTCCTACAATGAGCAGTTCTTC	CASSLPYRGPVKQVRSYNEQFF
TRBV6-5	TRBJ2-1	TRBD1	-	TGTGCCGGCAGTCCCGACAGGGATACTAAAGAGTTCTTC	CAGSPDRDTKEFF
TRBV11-3	TRBJ2-5	TRBD1	once	TGTGCCAGGAGGCCCAGGACAGGGAGTCAGGAGACCCAGTACTTC	CARRPRTGSQETQYF
TRBV2	TRBJ2-5	-	-	TGTGCCAGCGCCGAGGGGGAGACCCAGTACTTC	CASAEGETQYF
TRBV11-2	TRBJ2-5	-	-	TGTATCAGCAGCTTAGACCGGGACGAGACACAGTACTTC	CISSLDRDETQYF
TRBV30	TRBJ1-1	-	many	TGTGCCTGGACAAGACGGGGGGGATCTGAAGCTTTCTTT	CAWTRRGGSEAFF
TRBV29-1	TRBJ2-7	-	-	TGCAGCGTTGCGAGTGGATGGGGGATGCCCTACGAGCAGTACTTC	CSVASGWGMPYEQYF
TRBV12-3/TRBV12-4	TRBJ2-4	-	-	TGTGCCAGTAGTTTAAACGGGTGGGACATTCAGAACTTC	CASSLNGWDIQNF
TRBV28	TRBJ2-7	-	-	TGTGCCAGCGTGGGGGAAGGGGGTTTCTACGAGCAGTACTTC	CASVGEGGFYEQYF
TRBV10-2	TRBJ2-1	TRBD2	many	TGCGCCAGCAGTGAGGAGGGGTGGGAGGGCCGAGTCCATGAGCAGTTCTTC	CASSEEGWEGRVHEQFF
TRBV6-6	TRBJ2-1	-	medium-sized	TGTGCCAGCAGTCCGGGCGGAAATGAGCAGTTCTTC	CASSPGGNEQFF
TRBV20-1	TRBJ1-1	-	-	TGCAGTGCCCCTAGGGGGGGTATGAACACTGAAGCTTTCTTT	CSAPRGGMNTEAFF
TRBV29-1	TRBJ2-1	TRBD1	-	TGCAGGGGATTGCCGGGACAGGGGGTAGATGAGCACTTCTTC	CRGLPGQGVDEHFF
TRBV11-2	TRBJ2-7	-	-	TGTGCCAGCAACCACGCTCCCCCCTACGAGCTGTACTTC	CASNHAPPYELYF
TRBV24-1	TRBJ2-1	TRBD1	-	TGTGCCACCAGTGCCCCCCAGGGGGCTGCTGAGCAGTTCTTC	CATSAPQGAAEQFF
TRBV11-2	TRBJ1-2	-	-	TGTGCCAACAGCTTAGAGGGGAAGTATGGCTACACCTTT	CANSLEGKYGYTF
TRBV6-2/TRBV6-3	TRBJ2-3	-	-	TGTGCCAGCAGTTACCCCGACAAGGGTGACTCAGATACGCAGTATTTT	CASSYPDKGDSDTQYF
TRBV10-3	TRBJ1-1	-	-	TGTGTCATCACCCGAACAGGGTTGGGCACTGAAGCTTTCTTT	CVITRTGLGTEAFF
TRBV5-4	TRBJ2-1	-	-	TGTGCCAGCAGCCCTGGGACCAGCCCCGCCAATGAGCAATTCTTC	CASSPGTSPANEQFF
TRBV5-1	TRBJ2-1	-	many	TGCGCCAGCAGCTTAGGGGGGGCCACCTACAATGAGCAGTTCTTC	CASSLGGATYNEQFF
TRBV13	TRBJ2-1	TRBD1	-	TGTGCCAGCACGCCAAGGGGACAGACTTCCCACAATGAACTGTTCTTC	CASTPRGQTSHNELFF
TRBV4-1	TRBJ1-2	TRBD1	many	TGCGCCAGCAGCCAAGTGGAGGGGGCAGGATACTATGGCTACACCTTC	CASSQVEGAGYYGYTF
TRBV6-2/TRBV6-3	TRBJ2-7	-	-	TGTGCCATCAACCTCTCGGAGGACTACGAGCAGTACTTC	CAINLSEDYEQYF
TRBV11-2	TRBJ2-2	-	-	-	CASSLVGGGTGKLSF
TRBV14	TRBJ2-1	-	-	TGTGCCAGCAGCCGGTTCTACAATGAGCAGCTCTTT	CASSRFYNEQLF
TRBV2	TRBJ2-7	-	few	TGTGCCAGCAATCCGGGACAAACGGATTACGAGCAGTACTTC	CASNPGQTDYEQYF
TRBV2	TRBJ2-2	-	-	TGTGCCAGCAGTGGCCAAGCCACCGGGGGGCTGTTTTTT	CASSGQATGGLFF
TRBV7-8	TRBJ2-7	-	once	TGTTCCAGCAGCACCTCTAGGGGGTACGAGCAGTACTTC	CSSSTSRGYEQYF
TRBV6-5	TRBJ1-2	-	-	TGTGCCAACAGATACTCGAGCTCCGGGAATGGCTACACCTTC	CANRYSSSGNGYTF
TRBV6-1	TRBJ2-7	-	-	TGTGCCAGCAGGGAGGCCGTCTACGAGCAGCACTTC	CASREAVYEQHF
TRBV6-1	TRBJ2-1	-	many	TGTGCCAGCAGTGAAGCAAGGGGACTTTACAATGAGCAGTTCTTC	CASSEARGLYNEQFF
TRBV12-3/TRBV12-4	TRBJ2-5	-	-	TGTGCCAGCACCTTGGGACCAGCGGCTCAAGAGACCCTATACTTC	CASTLGPAAQETLYF